The clone carrying this T cell receptor beta chain has ten or more counts. This specimen comes from a study of T cell repertoires in cytomegalovirus infection. Germline-derived CDR1 and CDR2 are SGHTA and FQGNSA. This CDR3 contains 15 residues. Trimming cost V 1 base and J 2 bases, with 10 bases left between them. One entry per CDR3 protein results from TCRdb running MiXCR on the reads. In the table there are 510,000 or so distinct CDR3 sequences, 26% of which are singletons. This clonotype originated in a human donor in good health (CMV status not recorded). Some clones in this sample may be carry-over from other donors' samples. The sequencing input was PBMCs. This chain links TRBV7-2 with TRBJ2-3; perhaps TRBD2 as D (6 bases). Here the CDR3 DNA reads TGTGCCAGCAGCTTAGGCGGGGCCTTCACAGATACGCAGTATTTT. Its protein is CASSLGGAFTDTQYF.